This TCR beta chain was identified in a study of Ad26.COV2.S vaccination and SARS-CoV-2 variants (dated by TCRdb to the early 2020s). For context, the study as a whole: Vaccine-arm donors were drawn from COV1001, a multicentre, randomized, double-blind, placebo-controlled phase I-IIa trial of Ad26.COV2.S in healthy adults. The specificity and breadth of SARS-CoV-2-reactive T cell receptors after Ad26.COV2.S vaccination were assessed by TCRbeta repertoire sequencing. Trial participants were randomized into five groups of five, in which low-dose or high-dose Ad26.COV2.S was given once or twice, or placebo was given on both occasions. A total of 32 samples were included in the TCR-sequenced set, comprising some 20 Ad26.COV2.S vaccine recipients, 5 placebo recipients and 8 SARS-CoV-2 convalescent individuals. Blinding of investigators to trial group allocation was maintained during experiments and outcome assessment. Ad26.COV2.S was administered intramuscularly at a dose of 5x10^10 or 1x10^11 viral particles, either as one shot or as two shots given 56 days apart.

Turning to this clone: Its cognate antigen has yet to be identified. Within one base of it there is no much larger clone, and no base qualities were kept.

The germline V gene supplies CDR1 MNHNS and CDR2 SASEGT. Inclusive of the bounding cysteine and phenylalanine, the CDR3 is 15 residues long. Left in the record is the CDR3 DNA by itself, 45 bases read in frame from the first base. V gives up 1 base and J gives up 0 bases, and the segment between their germline ends measures 7 bases. What this sample's treatment or condition label stands for: 15 to 20 received Ad26.COV2.S at low or high dose, single or two shots; several received placebo; per-sample allocation not given. For vaccine and placebo recipients, repertoires were sequenced using samples collected on day 63 after the first injection. Cohort 1b enrolled about two dozen adults aged 18-55 years at a single site in Boston, USA, between 29 July and 7 August 2020. Ad26.COV2.S was a replication-incompetent adenovirus type 26 vector expressing a prefusion-stabilized SARS-CoV-2 spike protein from the original Wuhan strain.

The immunoSEQ Assay was used to sequence TCRbeta CDR3 regions. After extraction, genomic DNA underwent amplification by bias-controlled multiplex PCR, followed by high-throughput sequencing. Per the original workflow: To quantify the absolute abundance of every unique TCRbeta CDR3 region, sequences were collapsed and filtered. T cell fraction was estimated by normalizing TCRbeta template counts to usable DNA, with usable DNA measured through amplification of reference genes found in all nucleated cells. Repertoire TCRs were annotated as SARS-CoV-2-specific by exact matching of V gene, CDR3 amino acid sequence and J gene to a known reactive TCR set. The reference SARS-CoV-2 TCR set was obtained from MIRA and was filtered for enrichment in COVID-19-positive ImmuneCODE repertoires, whereby public or cross-reactive TCRs were removed. Using the MIRA antigens, annotated TCRs were further analysed by specific ORF or by position within an ORF. Breadth was defined as the number of annotated unique rearrangements divided by the total number of unique productive rearrangements, and depth was defined as the summed frequency of the annotated unique rearrangements. Two-sided Wilcoxon rank-sum tests were used to compare TCR breadth between groups. TCRdb carries this immuneACCESS record with in-frame sequences only. Its versions omit some clonotypes, under half of them owing to an unresolved V gene in the studies checked, with the rest unexplained. D and trimming come from the DNA, and the V and J calls and clone size come from that table. The sample yields approximately 420,000 clones; more than 75% were counted once. Jointly, the top ten make up approximately 4% of the sample.

Broad study findings and their caveats: Spike-specific TCR breadth was higher in Ad26.COV2.S recipients than in placebo recipients (P = 0.0014). Vaccine and placebo recipients had similar non-spike TCR breadth, a finding consistent with the vaccine containing only spike. After vaccination, substantial breadth of spike-specific CD8+ and CD4+ T cell responses was reported. Comparing responses between vaccine doses or regimens was not something the study was powered to do. The authors noted that the TCR breadth and depth analyses may have underestimated total T cell responses.

This sequence uses TRBV6-1 and TRBJ1-5; a tentative D call is TRBD1 (6 bases match). Source: peripheral blood, taken in a trial of Ad26.COV2.S vaccine versus placebo. The receptor was isolated from a person aged 18-65 years who received the Ad26.COV2.S COVID-19 vaccine or a placebo. The encoded CDR3 is CASSEGQASNQPQHF. At the DNA level, the sequence is TGTGCCAGCAGTGAAGGACAGGCTAGCAATCAGCCCCAGCATTTT.